This is a list of T cell receptor beta chains from one sample in a study of T cells in Graves' hyperthyroidism and ophthalmopathy. One entry per CDR3 protein results from TCRdb running MiXCR on the multiplex PCR reads. The sample lists some 400,000 distinct CDR3 sequences; over 15% were seen once. Sequences were obtained from blood. The source is a woman aged 18-35 years with Graves' hyperthyroidism. Each CDR3 is given with its conserved first and last residue. The D gene is left open where the match is weak. Clone size is stated in some rows and not others, as once, few, many or a class when expanded.

>TRBJ1-1|TRBV5-1|-|-
CASSLNGGNTESFF
TGCGCCAGCAGCTTGAACGGAGGGAACACTGAATCTTTCTTT
>TRBJ1-3|TRBV27|-|TRBD1
CASSLTRTGGADTIYF
TGTGCCAGCAGTTTAACCAGGACAGGGGGCGCGGACACCATATATTTT
>TRBJ1-1|TRBV10-3|many|-
CALQAEGGTEAFF
TGTGCCCTCCAAGCGGAGGGTGGGACTGAAGCTTTCTTT
>TRBJ2-5|TRBV9|many|TRBD2
CASSAYPGTSGGHFQETQYF
TGTGCCAGCAGCGCGTATCCCGGGACTAGCGGGGGCCACTTCCAAGAGACCCAGTACTTC
>TRBJ2-7|TRBV6-1|-|-
CASREDFYSEQYF
TGTGCCAGCCGAGAGGACTTCTACTCCGAGCAGTACTTC
>TRBJ2-2|TRBV6-2/TRBV6-3|-|-
CASSPTGRKANTGELFF
TGTGCCAGCAGTCCTACGGGGAGGAAAGCGAACACCGGGGAGCTGTTTTTT
>TRBJ1-2|TRBV5-1|-|-
CASRTRALLANYGYTF
TGCGCCAGCAGGACCCGGGCGTTACTAGCTAACTATGGCTACACCTTC
>TRBJ1-5|TRBV7-3|-|-
CASSLTGQDQPQHF
TGTGCCAGCAGCTTAACGGGGCAGGATCAGCCCCAGCATTTT
>TRBJ1-1|TRBV19|-|-
CASRDRRGPTEAFF
TGTGCCAGTAGAGACAGACGGGGACCGACTGAAGCTTTCTTT
>TRBJ1-2|TRBV12-3/TRBV12-4|many|TRBD1
CASSPDRSYGYTF
TGTGCCAGCAGCCCGGACAGGAGCTATGGCTACACCTTC
>TRBJ2-5|TRBV7-9|many|TRBD1
CASSEQGARAEETQYF
TGTGCCAGCAGTGAACAGGGGGCGCGAGCTGAGGAGACCCAGTACTTC
>TRBJ1-2|TRBV12-3/TRBV12-4|many|-
CASSSSGGAYYGYTF
TGTGCCAGCAGTTCCTCGGGTGGGGCCTACTATGGCTACACCTTC
>TRBJ2-7|TRBV13|few|TRBD2
CASSYFTGGPSGEQYF
TGTGCCAGCAGCTACTTCACGGGGGGGCCGTCGGGCGAGCAGTACTTC
>TRBJ1-1|TRBV19|many|-
CASRREGTEAFF
TGTGCCAGTCGGAGGGAGGGTACTGAAGCTTTCTTT
>TRBJ2-5|TRBV7-8|many|-
CASRGSGETQYF
TGTGCCAGCAGAGGGTCAGGGGAGACCCAGTACTTC
>TRBJ2-7|TRBV7-8|many|TRBD2
CASSARRGGTTSYEQYF
TGTGCCAGCAGCGCCAGGCGGGGGGGGACTACCTCCTACGAGCAGTACTTC
>TRBJ1-1|TRBV13|many|TRBD1
CASSWGGPGGTEAFF
TGTGCCAGCAGCTGGGGGGGGCCAGGGGGCACTGAAGCTTTCTTT
>TRBJ2-5|TRBV6-5|many|-
CASSYWQYQETQYF
TGTGCCAGCAGTTACTGGCAGTACCAAGAGACCCAGTACTTC
>TRBJ1-1|TRBV18|many|TRBD1
CASSPQGAGAFF
TGTGCCAGCTCACCACAGGGGGCAGGGGCTTTCTTT
>TRBJ2-7|TRBV6-1|many|-
CASRPAVLSYEQYF
TGTGCCAGCAGGCCAGCGGTTTTGTCCTACGAGCAGTACTTC
>TRBJ2-2|TRBV20-1|many|-
CSAGGTGELFF
TGCAGTGCAGGGGGCACCGGGGAGCTGTTTTTT
>TRBJ2-7|TRBV4-2|many|-
CASSQVAGDFDGAYEQYF
TGTGCCAGCAGCCAAGTGGCAGGGGATTTTGACGGGGCTTACGAGCAGTACTTC
>TRBJ1-5|TRBV11-1|few|TRBD1
CASSLDGTGAYQPQHF
TGTGCCAGCAGCTTAGATGGGACAGGGGCCTATCAGCCCCAGCATTTT
>TRBJ1-2|TRBV29-1|many|TRBD1
CSVEDGRGLPYGYTF
TGCAGCGTTGAAGATGGCAGGGGGCTCCCCTATGGCTACACCTTC
>TRBJ2-5|TRBV5-1|many|TRBD2
CASSLSGVETQYF
TGCGCCAGCAGCCTTAGCGGGGTAGAGACCCAGTACTTC
>TRBJ2-7|TRBV6-5|many|-
CASSYISSYEQYF
TGTGCCAGCAGTTACATCAGCAGCTACGAGCAGTACTTC
>TRBJ1-1|TRBV7-2|many|TRBD1
CASSPTTGGNTEAFF
TGTGCCAGCAGCCCGACCACAGGGGGGAACACTGAAGCTTTCTTT
>TRBJ1-1|TRBV13|many|-
CASSFPTGAVAEAFF
TGTGCCAGCAGCTTCCCGACAGGCGCCGTTGCTGAAGCTTTCTTT
>TRBJ2-7|TRBV5-1|many|TRBD1
CASSLGPGQGGSEQYF
TGCGCCAGCAGCTTGGGGCCGGGACAGGGGGGAAGCGAGCAGTACTTC
>TRBJ1-2|TRBV6-5|many|TRBD1
CASSSRDRPYYGYTF
TGTGCCAGCAGTTCCCGGGACAGACCGTACTATGGCTACACCTTC
>TRBJ2-7|TRBV6-1|few|-
CASSGGDSLSYEQYF
TGTGCCAGCAGTGGGGGAGACAGCCTCTCCTACGAGCAGTACTTC
>TRBJ1-2|TRBV11-2|-|-
CASSLSHTQGYRGYTF
TGTGCCAGCAGCTTATCCCATACACAGGGCTATCGTGGCTACACCTTC
>TRBJ2-7|TRBV6-5|once|-
CASSYDARRIAYEQYF
TGTGCCAGCAGTTACGACGCTCGTCGGATAGCCTACGAGCAGTACTTC
>TRBJ1-1|TRBV7-9|many|TRBD1
CASSFTGARSTEAFF
TGTGCCAGCAGCTTTACAGGGGCGAGGAGTACTGAAGCTTTCTTT
>TRBJ1-5|TRBV20-1|many|TRBD1
CSASQGQGDQPQHF
TGCAGTGCTAGCCAAGGACAGGGTGATCAGCCCCAGCATTTT
>TRBJ2-7|TRBV11-2|many|-
CASSLEAGEYEQYF
TGTGCCAGCAGCTTAGAAGCAGGGGAATACGAGCAGTACTTC
>TRBJ1-3|TRBV12-3/TRBV12-4|many|-
CASSFLANSGNTIYF
TGTGCCAGCAGTTTCTTGGCCAACTCTGGAAACACCATATATTTT
>TRBJ2-5|TRBV10-3|medium-sized|-
CAITKGPQETQYF
TGTGCCATCACTAAGGGCCCGCAAGAGACCCAGTACTTC
>TRBJ2-7|TRBV6-2/TRBV6-3|-|-
CASSQRQRFFESYEQYF
TGTGCCAGCAGCCAGAGACAGCGCTTTTTTGAGTCCTACGAGCAGTACTTC
>TRBJ2-5|TRBV4-2|few|TRBD2
CASSQIREGETQYF
TGTGCCAGCAGCCAAATCAGGGAGGGAGAGACCCAGTACTTC
>TRBJ2-5|TRBV12-3/TRBV12-4|-|-
CASRRASQETQYF
TGTGCCAGCAGGAGGGCCAGCCAAGAGACCCAGTACTTC
>TRBJ2-7|TRBV6-2/TRBV6-3|-|TRBD2
CASIGRLAGGAYEQYF
TGTGCCAGCATCGGCCGGCTAGCGGGGGGGGCCTACGAGCAGTACTTC
>TRBJ1-6|TRBV25-1|once|-
CASSAPDGVEVSPLHF
TGTGCCAGCAGTGCCCCGGACGGGGTCGAGGTCTCACCGCTCCACTTT
>TRBJ1-3|TRBV27|many|-
CASSLSIQSSGNTIYF
TGTGCCAGCAGTTTATCGATACAGAGCTCTGGAAACACCATATATTTT
>TRBJ1-2|TRBV5-4|-|-
CASTSGGWGYTF
TGTGCCAGCACCTCGGGGGGCTGGGGCTACACCTTC
>TRBJ1-2|TRBV2|many|-
CASSVYGRQTNYGYTF
TGTGCCAGCAGTGTATATGGTCGGCAAACTAACTATGGCTACACCTTC
>TRBJ1-1|TRBV6-1|once|-
CASRDAGQGNTEAFF
TGTGCCAGCAGGGACGCGGGGCAGGGGAACACTGAAGCTTTCTTT
>TRBJ1-2|TRBV5-1|many|-
CASSFGSSYGYTF
TGCGCCAGCAGCTTCGGGAGTTCCTATGGCTACACCTTC
>TRBJ2-2|TRBV7-3|-|-
CASSLMGREEGELFF
TGTGCCAGCAGCTTAATGGGCAGGGAGGAAGGGGAGCTGTTTTTT
>TRBJ2-5|TRBV15|-|TRBD2
CATSRDLGRGGLETQYF
TGTGCCACCAGCAGAGATCTGGGGCGGGGGGGCCTAGAGACCCAGTACTTC
>TRBJ1-1|TRBV12-3/TRBV12-4|many|-
CASKFGSQGSGTEAFF
TGTGCCAGCAAGTTTGGGTCCCAGGGTTCGGGCACTGAAGCTTTCTTT
>TRBJ1-1|TRBV9|many|-
CASSVDPRNTEAFF
TGTGCCAGCAGCGTAGATCCCAGGAACACTGAAGCTTTCTTT
>TRBJ2-5|TRBV20-1|many|TRBD2
CSAPRSDGGGTQYF
TGCAGTGCTCCCCGCAGCGACGGGGGGGGGACCCAGTACTTC
>TRBJ1-6|TRBV5-1|many|-
CASSLATRGSPLHF
TGCGCCAGCAGCTTGGCCACGCGCGGCTCACCCCTCCACTTT